The table lists the clone carrying this TCR beta chain with many counts. This sample was taken from a study of T cells in Graves' hyperthyroidism and ophthalmopathy. The ends were cut back, 6 bases at V and 10 bases at J, with 7 bases in the middle. Germline CDR1 is MDHEN and CDR2 is SYDVKM. This CDR3 has 11 amino acids. Exclusion followed for patients with uncontrolled infection, other autoimmune disease, pregnancy or lactation. Source material for PBMCs was about 10 ml fresh peripheral blood. Amplified regions were TCR beta CDR3 sequences from RNA transcripts. HTBI primers were used for first-round RT-PCR of the TCR CDR3. TCRdb called the multiplex PCR reads again in MiXCR, with one record for every CDR3 protein. Of roughly 580,000 distinct CDR3 sequences in the sample, approximately 15% were seen once.

The receptor comes from a woman aged 30 to 39 with Graves' hyperthyroidism that later progressed to Graves' ophthalmopathy. Sequenced material: blood. V and J are TRBV28 and TRBJ1-6; D unresolved. Written as DNA, the CDR3 is TGTGCCAGCAGCACCGAGTCACCCCTCCACTTT. It yields the protein CASSTESPLHF. The full variable domain, with the rest looked up from reference TRBV28 and TRBJ1-6, is DVKVTQSSRYLVKRTGEKVFLECVQDMDHENMFWYRQDPGLGLRLIYFSYDVKMKEKGDIPEGYSVSREKKERFSLILESASTNQTSMYLCASSTESPLHFGNGTRLTVT.